Below are 31 T cell receptor beta chains sequenced from a single sample in a study of CD8 T cells in Susac syndrome. An amount of RNA that ranged from roughly 0.45 to 1 ug was reverse transcribed with random hexamers. TCRdb processed the immunoSEQ multiplex PCR reads anew with MiXCR; each CDR3 protein has one entry. The sample shows some 100,000 distinct CDR3 sequences, roughly 96% of them seen only once. The sample consisted of CD8+ T cells from PBMCs. The receptor source for this set is a human donor with Susac syndrome.

This sequence joins TRBV28 and TRBJ2-7; 10 bases align to TRBD1. J gave up 0 bases and V 3 bases, and 2 bases lay outside the gene matches. Germline V gene lookup returns CDR1 MDHEN and CDR2 SYDVKM. The CDR3 length is 15 residues. For the CDR3, the DNA is TGTGCCAGCAGTTTCGGGACAGGGGACTCCTACGAGCAGTACTTC. This codes for CASSFGTGDSYEQYF.

This chain uses TRBV4-1 with TRBJ2-7; D is unclear. CDR1 and CDR2 (germline): MGHRA, YSYEKL. The V and J ends lost 3 bases and 0 bases respectively, with 6 bases between them. This CDR3 has 13 amino acids. This CDR3 reads CASSQDGSYEQYF. The CDR3 nucleotides read TGCGCCAGCAGCCAGGACGGCTCCTACGAGCAGTACTTC.

In this sample, this clonotype turned up once. The chain carries TRBV4-1 and TRBJ1-1; D gene uncertain. The CDR3 is 14 amino acids. Germline V gene data show CDR1 as MGHRA and CDR2 as YSYEKL. V lost 0 bases and J 8 bases, leaving 13 bases between the germline ends. The CDR3 sequence is CASSQERIGQEAFF. CDR3 bases: TGCGCCAGCAGCCAAGAACGGATAGGGCAGGAAGCTTTCTTT.

V and J are TRBV5-4 and TRBJ2-7; no clear D. The CDR3 is 14 residues long. Trimming stripped 3 bases from V and 6 bases from J, with 16 bases between. CDR1 SGHNT and CDR2 YYREEE come from the germline V gene (reference sequence). The CDR3 protein is CASSSPKEGGEQYF. CDR3 DNA sequence: TGTGCCAGCAGCTCCCCCAAAGAAGGCGGCGAGCAGTACTTC.

The chain recombines TRBV4-1 with TRBJ2-7; 8 bases agree with TRBD1. Germline V gives CDR1 MGHRA, CDR2 YSYEKL. V shed 0 bases and J 0 bases; nucleotides not matched to a gene: 10. The CDR3 covers 18 residues. As DNA, the CDR3 is TGCGCCAGCAGCCAAGAGTCTCTCACCGGGACAGGCTCCTACGAGCAGTACTTC. Its translation is CASSQESLTGTGSYEQYF.

The chain joins TRBV23-1 to TRBJ2-7, with TRBD2 matching over 8 bases. TRBV23-1 is filed as an ORF, its function uncertain. This CDR3 has 17 residues. J gave up 0 bases and V 8 bases, and 15 bases lay outside the gene matches. CDR3 nucleotides: TGCGCCAGCCACCCCGGGGGGGAAGTCTCCATCTCCTACGAGCAGTACTTC. Its protein is CASHPGGEVSISYEQYF.

V and J are TRBV4-2 and TRBJ2-6; D gene unclear. Germline loops: CDR1 LGHNA, CDR2 YNFKEQ. Trimming left V 3 bases short and J 0 bases short, with 12 bases between. There are 17 residues in the CDR3. Here the CDR3 reads CASSQAGTSSGANVLTF. CDR3 sequence (DNA): TGTGCCAGCAGCCAGGCTGGAACGAGCTCTGGGGCCAACGTCCTGACTTTC.

The chain recombines TRBV20-1 with TRBJ2-1; 8 bases line up with TRBD1. The CDR3 extends over 15 amino acids. V lost 3 bases and J lost 0; bases outside the gene matches: 4. From germline, CDR1 is DFQATT and CDR2 SNEGSKA (reference sequence). The CDR3: CSARRQGYSYNEQFF. DNA for the CDR3: TGCAGTGCTAGGAGACAGGGGTACTCCTACAATGAGCAGTTCTTC.

The CDR3 DNA reads as TGTGCCAGCAGCGTTCGGTATACGAATTCACCCCTCCACTTT. This codes for CASSVRYTNSPLHF. This chain links TRBV7-6 with TRBJ1-6; no reliable D call. CDR1 is SGHVS, CDR2 FNYEAQ, per germline. The CDR3 spans 14 residues. Trimming shortened V by 5 bases and J by 7 bases, and 12 bases separated the two germline ends. The full variable domain, its missing parts supplied by reference TRBV7-6 and TRBJ1-6, is GAGVSQSPRYKVTKRGQDVALRCDPISGHVSLYWYRQALGQGPEFLTYFNYEAQQDKSGLPNDRFSAERPEGSISTLTIQRTEQRDSAMYRCASSVRYTNSPLHFGNGTRLTVT.

The J gene is TRBJ2-3, the V gene TRBV3-1; D possibly matches TRBD1 or TRBD2 (5 bases each). CDR3 length: 13 amino acids. CDR1 and CDR2 (germline): LGHDT, YNNKEL (reference sequence). The V end lost 8 bases, the J end lost 2 bases, and 11 bases lay between the germline ends. CDR3 region: CASEGRNTDTQYF. The CDR3 region has the DNA TGTGCCAGCGAGGGGCGGAACACAGATACGCAGTATTTT.

This clonotype was seen just once. This chain links TRBV4-1 with TRBJ1-2; no reliable D call. The germline V gene encodes CDR1 MGHRA and CDR2 YSYEKL. The CDR3 contains 13 residues. V gave up 0 bases and J gave up 5 bases, with 7 bases separating them. The CDR3 protein is CASSQERGYGYTF. In nucleotides, the CDR3 is TGCGCCAGCAGCCAAGAGCGAGGTTATGGCTACACCTTC.

This clonotype has a single count. The chain has TRBV29-1 and TRBJ2-7, with TRBD2 identical over 9 bases. CDR3 length: 16 amino acids. V shed 1 base, J shed 2 bases, and the junction held 9 bases outside the gene matches. CDR1 SQVTM and CDR2 ANQGSEA come from the germline V gene. CDR3 DNA sequence: TGCAGCGTTGAAGCGCCGGATAGCGGGAGAACCTACGAGCAGTACTTC. Amino acid sequence: CSVEAPDSGRTYEQYF.

This chain uses TRBV3-1 with TRBJ2-3; D is undetermined. Looked up from germline, CDR1 is LGHDT and CDR2 is YNNKEL (reference sequence). This CDR3 spans 16 amino acids. Trimming cost V 1 base and J 0 bases, with 11 bases left between them. This CDR3 reads CASSQVETASTDTQYF. The CDR3, as DNA: TGTGCCAGCAGCCAAGTCGAAACGGCAAGCACAGATACGCAGTATTTT.

The chain carries TRBV27 and TRBJ1-6; 8 nucleotides agree with TRBD1. The CDR3 has 14 residues. Per germline, CDR1 MNHEY and CDR2 SMNVEV (reference sequence). Trimming at V came to 4 bases and at J to 9 bases, leaving 5 bases not matched to a gene. CDR3 residues: CASSSYRGSSPLHF. CDR3 coding DNA: TGTGCCAGCAGTTCTTACAGGGGGAGTTCACCCCTCCACTTT.

Only one count was recorded for this clonotype. CDR3 DNA: TGTGCCAGTAGTATAGATTCGGCAGTTGGGCAGCCCCAGCATTTT. It is translated as CASSIDSAVGQPQHF. The rearrangement links TRBV19 to TRBJ1-5, with D hard to call. The V gene's germline CDR1 is LNHDA and CDR2 SQIVND (reference sequence). The CDR3 is 15 residues long. V lost 0 bases and J lost 7, with 13 bases in between.

V usage is TRBV7-2 and J usage is TRBJ2-1; 9 bases match TRBD2. CDR3 length: 15 residues. The germline CDR1 and CDR2 sequences are SGHTA and FQGNSA. Trimming took 1 base from V and 6 from J; bases not matched to a gene: 4. The CDR3: CASSLVAGAPNEQFF. The CDR3 DNA follows: TGTGCCAGCAGCTTAGTAGCGGGAGCCCCCAATGAGCAGTTCTTC.

This chain links TRBV20-1 with TRBJ2-1; 9 bases fit TRBD1. Germline CDR1 is DFQATT and CDR2 is SNEGSKA (reference sequence). The junction had 13 bases not matched to a gene; V was cut back by 0 bases and J by 7 bases. This CDR3 is 17 amino acids long. This CDR3 is CSARDILSGQGRNEQFF. The CDR3 DNA reads as TGCAGTGCTAGAGATATACTTTCAGGACAGGGGAGGAATGAGCAGTTCTTC.

The rearrangement joins TRBV13 to TRBJ2-5; possible D gene TRBD2, 6 bases. Germline-derived CDR1 and CDR2 are PRHDT and FYEKMQ (reference sequence). The CDR3 sequence is 15 residues long. The V end was cut by 1 base, the J end by 1 base, with 10 bases between. As DNA, the CDR3 is TGTGCCAGCAGCTTAGCGGGGGACTCCCAAGAGACCCAGTACTTC. Its protein is CASSLAGDSQETQYF.

The chain employs TRBV2 and TRBJ2-5; 9 nucleotides line up with TRBD2. This CDR3 is 13 amino acids long. Germline V CDR1 and CDR2: SNHLY, FYNNEI. The ends lost 4 bases at V and 9 bases at J; junction bases unmatched: 6. Here the CDR3 reads CASSGGGGAPQYF. In DNA, the CDR3 is TGTGCCAGCAGTGGGGGCGGGGGGGCGCCCCAGTACTTC.

The chain uses TRBV6-6 and TRBJ2-7; D is unresolved. From germline, CDR1 is MNHNY and CDR2 SVGAGI (reference sequence). The CDR3 is 13 amino acids. V lost 2 bases and J lost 2, with 7 bases in between. The CDR3 DNA follows: TGTGCCAGCAGTTACGAGTCTCCCTACGAGCAGTACTTC. This encodes CASSYESPYEQYF.

V usage is TRBV15 and J usage is TRBJ1-4; D gene uncertain. CDR1 and CDR2 (germline): LNHNV, YYDKDF (reference sequence). Trimming stripped 1 base from V and 0 bases from J, with 0 bases between. The CDR3 sequence is 13 residues long. CDR3 coding DNA: TGTGCCACCAGCAGAGCAACTAATGAAAAACTGTTTTTT. Translation: CATSRATNEKLFF.

This chain's CDR3 is CASSQSAFTGDPYEQYF. CDR3 nucleotide sequence: TGCGCCAGCAGTCAATCCGCCTTTACAGGGGACCCCTACGAGCAGTACTTC. V is TRBV23-1 and J is TRBJ2-7; 7 bases are a match to TRBD1. TRBV23-1 is identified as an open reading frame with a role that is uncertain. V was pared by 0 bases and J by 2 bases, with 10 bases of the junction left unmatched. The CDR3 runs 17 residues.

The chain carries TRBV7-9 and TRBJ2-1; D call uncertain. The CDR3 covers 14 residues. V dropped 3 bases and J dropped 4 bases, with 10 bases sitting between them. CDR1 and CDR2 (germline): SEHNR, FQNEAQ (reference sequence). The CDR3 loop reads CASSFPGAYNEQFF. As DNA, the CDR3 is TGTGCCAGCAGCTTTCCCGGAGCTTACAATGAGCAGTTCTTC. Based on the CDR3 plus reference TRBV7-9 and TRBJ2-1, the full variable domain is DTGVSQNPRHKITKRGQNVTFRCDPISEHNRLYWYRQTLGQGPEFLTYFQNEAQLEKSRLLSDRFSAERPKGSFSTLEIQRTEQGDSAMYLCASSFPGAYNEQFFGPGTRLTVL.

This chain connects TRBV6-6 to TRBJ1-1, with D tentatively TRBD1 (6 bases). From germline, CDR1 is MNHNY and CDR2 SVGAGI (reference sequence). CDR3 size: 11 residues. Trimming cost V 7 bases and J 10 bases, with 13 bases left between them. The CDR3: CASNAPGVAFF. The CDR3 DNA reads TGTGCCAGCAACGCCCCAGGGGTAGCTTTCTTT.

This clonotype appeared a few times. The rearrangement uses TRBV3-1 and TRBJ1-2; perhaps TRBD1 as D (6 bases). The CDR3 totals 13 residues. V was shortened by 4 bases and J by 1 base, with 7 bases between the two germline ends. Germline loops: CDR1 LGHDT, CDR2 YNNKEL (reference sequence). The CDR3 DNA reads TGTGCCAGCAGCCCGGACAGTAACTATGGCTACACCTTC. Amino acid sequence: CASSPDSNYGYTF.

The rearrangement joins TRBV29-1 to TRBJ2-7; 8 positions match TRBD1. Germline lookup yields CDR1 SQVTM and CDR2 ANQGSEA. This CDR3 is built from 13 residues. With 4 bases clipped from V and 2 bases from J, the junction kept 4 bases outside the gene matches. As DNA, the CDR3 is TGCAGCGTTGCCTCGACAGGGGCCTACGAGCAGTACTTC. Its protein product is CSVASTGAYEQYF.

To note about this clonotype: At one of its ends the junction is not consistent with the germline gene, which may arise from a read error. This sequence joins TRBV29-1 and TRBJ2-7; 8 nucleotides agree with TRBD1. Per germline, CDR1 SQVTM and CDR2 ANQGSEA. CDR3 length: 12 residues. CDR3 amino acids: CSVAGGRYDQYF. CDR3 in DNA: TGCAGCGTTGCAGGGGGCAGGTACGACCAGTACTTC.

The V gene is TRBV7-3, the J gene TRBJ2-1, with a tentative D call TRBD1 (6 bases). Looked up from germline, CDR1 is SGHTA and CDR2 is FQGTGA. CDR3 length: 15 amino acids. V lost 5 bases and J 0 bases, leaving 11 bases between the germline ends. The CDR3 loop reads CASSQQGSSYNEQFF. CDR3 coding DNA: TGTGCCAGCAGCCAACAGGGAAGCTCCTACAATGAGCAGTTCTTC.

This chain links TRBV7-6 with TRBJ2-1; D gene unclear. V lost 2 bases and J lost 7, with 6 bases in between. Per germline, CDR1 SGHVS and CDR2 FNYEAQ. The CDR3 covers 12 residues. In DNA form, the CDR3 reads TGTGCCAGCAGCTTAATATTAAATGAGCAGTTCTTC. Amino acids: CASSLILNEQFF. Combining the CDR3 with reference TRBV7-6 and TRBJ2-1 gives the whole variable domain GAGVSQSPRYKVTKRGQDVALRCDPISGHVSLYWYRQALGQGPEFLTYFNYEAQQDKSGLPNDRFSAERPEGSISTLTIQRTEQRDSAMYRCASSLILNEQFFGPGTRLTVL.

The chain employs TRBV20-1 and TRBJ1-2; TRBD1 matches 7 bases. With V trimmed by 6 bases and J by 4 bases, 14 bases remained unmatched. CDR3 size: 15 residues. The germline V gene encodes CDR1 DFQATT and CDR2 SNEGSKA (reference sequence). CDR3 amino acids: CSATSGTEIRYGYTF. In DNA form, the CDR3 reads TGCAGTGCAACCTCGGGGACAGAAATCCGCTATGGCTACACCTTC.

The V call is TRBV7-2, the J call TRBJ2-1; D assignment may be TRBD1 or TRBD2 (5 bases each). V lost 1 base to trimming and J lost 4 bases, with 8 bases between them. The V gene's germline CDR1 is SGHTA and CDR2 FQGNSA. The CDR3 loop spans 14 amino acids. In DNA, the CDR3 is TGTGCCAGCAGCTTAGGATGGGGGTACAATGAGCAGTTCTTC. It yields the protein CASSLGWGYNEQFF.